Listed below are T cell receptor beta chains from one sample, sequenced in a study of CD8 T cells in ankylosing spondylitis. Each CDR3 protein gets one entry after TCRdb re-called the 5' RACE reads with MiXCR. The repertoire holds just over 300,000 distinct CDR3 sequences, with roughly 20% as singletons. Source material: blood, either unsorted or a sorted T cell fraction (not recorded which). The receptors come from a female donor with ankylosing spondylitis or in good health (not recorded which). The CDR3 runs from the conserved cysteine through the conserved F or W. The order of the fields is CDR3 DNA, CDR3 protein, D gene, clone size, V gene, J gene. D genes are given only for firm matches. Clone size is not always given. Where it is, it says once, few, many or a class for expanded clones.

CDR3nt: TGTGCCAGCAGCCGCCAGGGGGCCGGTCAGCCCCAGCATTTT
CDR3aa: CASSRQGAGQPQHF
d_gene: TRBD1
abundance: many
v_gene: TRBV12-3/TRBV12-4
j_gene: TRBJ1-5

CDR3nt: TGTGCCAGCAACCCTTCACTAGCGGGAGACTACGAGCAGTACTTC
CDR3aa: CASNPSLAGDYEQYF
d_gene: TRBD2
abundance: .
v_gene: TRBV7-9
j_gene: TRBJ2-7

CDR3nt: TGTGCCAGCAGCTTAAGGCTCACAGGGGCTTCAGAGACCCAGTACTTC
CDR3aa: CASSLRLTGASETQYF
d_gene: TRBD1
abundance: .
v_gene: TRBV7-2
j_gene: TRBJ2-5

CDR3nt: TGCAGTGCTAGAGATTACGGGAACTATGGCTACACCTTC
CDR3aa: CSARDYGNYGYTF
d_gene: .
abundance: few
v_gene: TRBV20-1
j_gene: TRBJ1-2

CDR3nt: TGTGCCAGCATCCCCTCGGACGGAAGATTTAGAGAGGGCACTGAAGCTTTCTTT
CDR3aa: CASIPSDGRFREGTEAFF
d_gene: .
abundance: .
v_gene: TRBV12-3/TRBV12-4
j_gene: TRBJ1-1

CDR3nt: TGTGCCAGCAGTTTAGGGTCTAGCGGGTACGAGCAGTACTTC
CDR3aa: CASSLGSSGYEQYF
d_gene: TRBD2
abundance: few
v_gene: TRBV12-3/TRBV12-4
j_gene: TRBJ2-7

CDR3nt: TGCGCCAGCAGCACCCGTCCCGGGACAGGGAACGAGCAGTACTTC
CDR3aa: CASSTRPGTGNEQYF
d_gene: TRBD1
abundance: few
v_gene: TRBV5-1
j_gene: TRBJ2-7

CDR3nt: TGCGCCAGCAGGGTTGAGCCGACGAGCTCCTACGAGCAGTACTTC
CDR3aa: CASRVEPTSSYEQYF
d_gene: .
abundance: .
v_gene: TRBV5-1
j_gene: TRBJ2-7

CDR3nt: TGTGCCAGCAGCTCAATCTCGGGACCCTCAAACACCGGGGAGCTGTTTTTT
CDR3aa: CASSSISGPSNTGELFF
d_gene: .
abundance: few
v_gene: TRBV7-9
j_gene: TRBJ2-2

CDR3nt: TGTGCCAGCAGGCCCACGGGGGGAGGCTACACCTTC
CDR3aa: CASRPTGGGYTF
d_gene: .
abundance: .
v_gene: TRBV9
j_gene: TRBJ1-2

CDR3nt: TGTGCCAGCACCCTGGGACCTACCAACGGTGGCTACACCTTC
CDR3aa: CASTLGPTNGGYTF
d_gene: .
abundance: few
v_gene: TRBV12-3/TRBV12-4
j_gene: TRBJ1-2

CDR3nt: TGCGCCAGCAGCTTCTCGAATGAGCAGTTCTTC
CDR3aa: CASSFSNEQFF
d_gene: .
abundance: .
v_gene: TRBV5-1
j_gene: TRBJ2-1

CDR3nt: TGTGCCAGCATCTCCCCCACGGCCGGGACACTTCAAGAGACCCAGTACTTC
CDR3aa: CASISPTAGTLQETQYF
d_gene: .
abundance: .
v_gene: TRBV6-2/TRBV6-3
j_gene: TRBJ2-5

CDR3nt: TGCGCCAGCACAAGCTGTGGGGCCAACGTCCTGACTTTC
CDR3aa: CASTSCGANVLTF
d_gene: .
abundance: .
v_gene: TRBV10-2
j_gene: TRBJ2-6

CDR3nt: TGCAGTGCTAGGCCGACAGGGTGGATCCAACAGCCCCAGCATTTT
CDR3aa: CSARPTGWIQQPQHF
d_gene: TRBD1
abundance: many
v_gene: TRBV20-1
j_gene: TRBJ1-5